Listed here are 3 T cell receptor beta chains from one sample, sequenced in a study of blood T cell repertoires in COVID-19. Method: immunoSEQ multiplex PCR; TCRdb's copy keeps in-frame clones and lacks some. This sample has about 150,000 clones, with roughly nine tenths found just once. Sequenced material: peripheral blood. Receptor source: a middle-aged man with acute or convalescent COVID-19.

The chain is built from TRBV7-8 and TRBJ1-4; 12 nucleotides align to TRBD1. CDR3 length: 19 amino acids. The V gene end was trimmed by 5 bases and the J gene end by 0 bases; junction bases not matched to a gene: 10. The germline V gene encodes CDR1 SGHVS and CDR2 FQNEAQ. As DNA, the CDR3 is TGTGCCAGCAGCCCCCGGGACAGGGGGCGAATTGCAACTAATGAAAAACTGTTTTTT. Its translation is CASSPRDRGRIATNEKLFF.

This chain uses TRBV28 with TRBJ1-1; D gene uncertain. Trimming cost V 5 bases and J 8 bases, with 9 bases left between them. Germline V gene lookup returns CDR1 MDHEN and CDR2 SYDVKM. The CDR3 totals 11 residues. The CDR3 sequence: CASSRRREAFF. The CDR3 DNA reads as TGTGCCAGCAGTCGACGGAGAGAAGCTTTCTTT.

The rearrangement joins TRBV7-9 to TRBJ1-1; TRBD1 might be the D (6 bases). This CDR3 comprises 14 residues. Germline V gene lookup returns CDR1 SEHNR and CDR2 FQNEAQ (reference sequence). V lost 2 bases, J lost 9 bases, and 16 bases lay in between. The CDR3 DNA follows: TGTGCCAGCAGCTTAAAGATGGTCGGGACACAAGCTTTCTTT. Residues: CASSLKMVGTQAFF. The full variable domain, with the rest looked up from reference TRBV7-9 and TRBJ1-1, is DTGVSQNPRHKITKRGQNVTFRCDPISEHNRLYWYRQTLGQGPEFLTYFQNEAQLEKSRLLSDRFSAERPKGSFSTLEIQRTEQGDSAMYLCASSLKMVGTQAFFGQGTRLTVV.